This entry concerns a single TCR beta chain. Its antigen is not identified. The length of the CDR3 is 14 residues. V gave up 4 bases and J gave up 4 bases, with 14 bases separating them. CDR1 is LNHNV and CDR2 is YYDKDF in the germline V gene (reference sequence). The data derive from a study of T-cell reconstitution after alpha-beta-depleted transplantation in children. Study-level points and caveats: At day 60, the high TCRbeta diversity found in some patients originated from recipient T cells and thymic progenitors that had survived. Newly produced T cells mostly accounted for T-cell counts and diversity one year post-transplant. After transplant, at about two months, alpha-beta T cells were reportedly derived from several hundred expanded graft clones.

The TCRbeta library incorporated unique molecular identifiers. MiXCR was run by TCRdb on the PCR reads, yielding one entry per CDR3 protein. The data hold 550,000 to 800,000 distinct CDR3 sequences, with around 13% observed a single time. The rearrangement uses TRBV15 and TRBJ2-7; D might be TRBD2 (5 bases). Specimen: PBMCs, collected before TCRalphabeta/CD19-depleted stem cell transplant. The clonotype was recovered from a girl aged 2-9 years with congenital amegakaryocytic thrombocytopenia, due to receive a stem cell transplant. The CDR3 bases are TGTGCCACCAGCACCAGCTGGACTCTATACGAGCAGTACTTC. Protein: CATSTSWTLYEQYF.